This TCR beta chain was captured by sequencing in a study of chemoradiotherapy in HPV16-positive cancers. The CDR3 is 14 residues long. V was pared by 7 bases and J by 7 bases, with 17 bases between. The germline CDR1 and CDR2 sequences are SGHRS and YFSETQ. Some clones are missing from TCRdb's copy, which holds only in-frame ones; the method was immunoSEQ multiplex PCR. The sample carries about 6,700 clones, roughly 90% recorded once. The V gene is TRBV5-1, the J gene TRBJ2-2; no definite D call. This sequence was found in a human donor with HPV-associated anogenital cancer. Sequencing was performed on tumor tissue, taken from a patient who underwent chemoradiotherapy. The CDR3 nucleotides are TGCGCCAGCTCAAATTCCGCTGCGGACGGGGAGCTGTTTTTT. Encoded protein: CASSNSAADGELFF.